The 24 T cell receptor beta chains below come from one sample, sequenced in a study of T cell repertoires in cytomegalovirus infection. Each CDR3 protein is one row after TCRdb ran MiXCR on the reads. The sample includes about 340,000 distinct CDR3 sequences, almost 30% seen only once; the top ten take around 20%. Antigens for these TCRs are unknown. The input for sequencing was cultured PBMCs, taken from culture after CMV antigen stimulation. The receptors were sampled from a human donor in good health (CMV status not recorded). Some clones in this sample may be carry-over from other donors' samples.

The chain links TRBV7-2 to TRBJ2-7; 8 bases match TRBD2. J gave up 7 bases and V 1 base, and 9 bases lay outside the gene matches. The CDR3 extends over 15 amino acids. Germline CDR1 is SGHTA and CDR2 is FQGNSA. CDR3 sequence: CASSLVQAGVSEQYF. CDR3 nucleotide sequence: TGTGCCAGCAGCTTAGTACAAGCGGGGGTTTCGGAGCAGTACTTC.

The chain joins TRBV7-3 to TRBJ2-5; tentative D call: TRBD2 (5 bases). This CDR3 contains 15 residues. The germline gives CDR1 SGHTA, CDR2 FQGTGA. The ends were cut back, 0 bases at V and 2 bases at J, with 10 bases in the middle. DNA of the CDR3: TGTGCCAGCAGCTTAACGTCGGAGGAACAAGAGACCCAGTACTTC. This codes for CASSLTSEEQETQYF.

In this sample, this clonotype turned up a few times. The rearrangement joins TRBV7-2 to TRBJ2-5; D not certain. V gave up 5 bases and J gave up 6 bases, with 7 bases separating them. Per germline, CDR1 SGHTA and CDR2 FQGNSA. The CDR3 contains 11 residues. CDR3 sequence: CASSLYQTQYF. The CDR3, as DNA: TGTGCCAGCAGCCTCTATCAGACCCAGTACTTC.

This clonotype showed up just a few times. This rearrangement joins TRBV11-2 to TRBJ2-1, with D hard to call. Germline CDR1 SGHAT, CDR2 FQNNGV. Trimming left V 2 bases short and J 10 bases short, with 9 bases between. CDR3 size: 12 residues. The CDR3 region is CASSLLNYEQFF. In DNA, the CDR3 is TGTGCCAGCAGCTTACTCAACTACGAGCAGTTCTTC.

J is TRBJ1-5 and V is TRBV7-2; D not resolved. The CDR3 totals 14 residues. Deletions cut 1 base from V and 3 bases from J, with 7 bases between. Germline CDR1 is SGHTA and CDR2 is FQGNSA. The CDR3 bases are TGTGCCAGCAGCTTAGGTAACACCAATCAGCCCCAGCATTTT. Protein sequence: CASSLGNTNQPQHF.

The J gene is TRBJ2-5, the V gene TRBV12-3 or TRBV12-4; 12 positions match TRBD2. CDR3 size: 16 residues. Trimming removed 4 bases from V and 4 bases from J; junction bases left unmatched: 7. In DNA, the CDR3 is TGTGCCAGCAGTTCCGGACTAGCGGGGATAGGAGAGACCCAGTACTTC. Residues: CASSSGLAGIGETQYF.

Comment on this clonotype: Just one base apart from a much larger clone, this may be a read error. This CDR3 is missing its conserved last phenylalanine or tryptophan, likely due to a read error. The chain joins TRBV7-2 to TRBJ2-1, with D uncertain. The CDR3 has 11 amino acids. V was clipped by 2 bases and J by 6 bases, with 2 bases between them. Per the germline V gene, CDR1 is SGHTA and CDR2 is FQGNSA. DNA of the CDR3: TGTGCCAGCAGCTTATTCAATGAGCAGTTCTCC. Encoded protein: CASSLFNEQFS.

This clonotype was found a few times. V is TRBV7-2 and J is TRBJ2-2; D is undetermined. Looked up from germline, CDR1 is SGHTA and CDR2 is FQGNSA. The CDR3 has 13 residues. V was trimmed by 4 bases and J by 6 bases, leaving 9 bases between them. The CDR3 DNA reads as TGTGCCAGCAGCTGGGGAACCGCCGGGGAGCTGTTTTTT. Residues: CASSWGTAGELFF.

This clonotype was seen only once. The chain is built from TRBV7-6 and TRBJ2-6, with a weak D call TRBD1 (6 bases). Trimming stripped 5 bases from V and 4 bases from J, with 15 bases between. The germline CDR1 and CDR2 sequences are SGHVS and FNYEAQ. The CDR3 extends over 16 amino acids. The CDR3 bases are TGTGCCAGCAGCCCAACACAGGGTGGCGGGGCCAACGTCCTGACTTTC. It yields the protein CASSPTQGGGANVLTF.

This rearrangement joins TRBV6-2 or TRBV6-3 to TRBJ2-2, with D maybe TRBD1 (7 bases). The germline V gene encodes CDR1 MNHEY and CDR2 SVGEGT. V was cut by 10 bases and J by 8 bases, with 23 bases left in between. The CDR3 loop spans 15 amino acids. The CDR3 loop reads CAIQGDFRGPGELFF. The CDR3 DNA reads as TGTGCCATCCAGGGGGACTTCAGAGGACCGGGGGAGCTGTTTTTT.

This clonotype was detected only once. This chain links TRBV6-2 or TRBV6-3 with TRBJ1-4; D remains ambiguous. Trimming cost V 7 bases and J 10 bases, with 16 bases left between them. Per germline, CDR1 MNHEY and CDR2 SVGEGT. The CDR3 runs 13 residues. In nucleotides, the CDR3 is TGTGCCAGCACCGCGGACGTAGAGGGAAAACTGTTTTTT. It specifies CASTADVEGKLFF.

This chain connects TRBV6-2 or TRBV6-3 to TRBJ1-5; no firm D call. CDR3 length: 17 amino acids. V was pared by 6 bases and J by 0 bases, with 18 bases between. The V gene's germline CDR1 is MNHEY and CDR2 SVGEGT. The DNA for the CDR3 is TGTGCCAGCAGCGGGCGGTATTCGGGTGATAGCAATCAGCCCCAGCATTTT. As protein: CASSGRYSGDSNQPQHF.

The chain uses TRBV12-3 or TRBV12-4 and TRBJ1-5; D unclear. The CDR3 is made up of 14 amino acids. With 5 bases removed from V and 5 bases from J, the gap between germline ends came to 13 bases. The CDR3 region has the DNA TGTGCCAGCAGTATTACTACCAACCATCAGCCCCAGCATTTT. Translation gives CASSITTNHQPQHF.

The CDR3 coding sequence is TGTGCCACCAGTGATACAGGGGGCAAAAACATTCAGTACTTC. It yields the protein CATSDTGGKNIQYF. This chain joins TRBV24-1 and TRBJ2-4; 8 bases fit TRBD1. The CDR3 spans 14 residues. The ends lost 3 bases at V and 3 bases at J; junction bases unmatched: 0. Germline CDR1 and CDR2: KGHDR and SFDVKD.

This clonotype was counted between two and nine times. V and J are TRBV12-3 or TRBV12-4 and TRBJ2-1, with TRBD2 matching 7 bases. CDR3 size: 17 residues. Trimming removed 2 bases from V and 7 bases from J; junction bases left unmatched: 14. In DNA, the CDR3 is TGTGCCAGCAGTTTAAGGCCCGGGGGGAACGGGAGGAATGAGCAGTTCTTC. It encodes CASSLRPGGNGRNEQFF.

Here the CDR3 reads CASSLEPLDRGNTEAFF. The CDR3 DNA is TGTGCCAGCAGCTTAGAGCCTCTGGACAGGGGGAACACTGAAGCTTTCTTT. The J gene is TRBJ1-1, the V gene TRBV7-6, with 9 nucleotides matching TRBD1. CDR1 and CDR2 (germline): SGHVS, FNYEAQ. Trimming cost V 1 base and J 1 base; bases outside gene matches: 7. The CDR3 consists of 17 residues.

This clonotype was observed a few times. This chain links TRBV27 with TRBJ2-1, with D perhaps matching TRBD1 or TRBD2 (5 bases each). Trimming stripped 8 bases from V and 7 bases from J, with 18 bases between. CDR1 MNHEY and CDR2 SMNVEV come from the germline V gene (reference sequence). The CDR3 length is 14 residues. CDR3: CASGAIFEGNEQFF. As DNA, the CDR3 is TGTGCCAGCGGCGCCATCTTCGAGGGGAATGAGCAGTTCTTC.

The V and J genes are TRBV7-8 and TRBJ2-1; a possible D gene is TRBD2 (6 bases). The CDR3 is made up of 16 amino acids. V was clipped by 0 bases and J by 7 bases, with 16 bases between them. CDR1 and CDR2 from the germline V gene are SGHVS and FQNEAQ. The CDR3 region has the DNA TGTGCCAGCAGCTTAGCCGGGAGAACGCCTTTGAATGAGCAGTTCTTC. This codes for CASSLAGRTPLNEQFF.

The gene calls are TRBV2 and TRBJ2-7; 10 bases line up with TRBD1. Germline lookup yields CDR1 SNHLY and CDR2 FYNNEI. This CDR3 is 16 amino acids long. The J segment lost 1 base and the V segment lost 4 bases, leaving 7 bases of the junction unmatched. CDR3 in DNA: TGTGCCAGCAGTGTTGCTCGGACAGGGGGATCCTACGAGCAGTACTTC. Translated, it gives CASSVARTGGSYEQYF.

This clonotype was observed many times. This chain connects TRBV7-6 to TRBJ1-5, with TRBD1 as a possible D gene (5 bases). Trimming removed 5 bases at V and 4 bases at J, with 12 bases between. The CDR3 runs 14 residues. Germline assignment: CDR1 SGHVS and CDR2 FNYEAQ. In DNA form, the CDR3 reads TGTGCCAGCAGCCCCCGCGCAGGGAATCAGCCCCAGCATTTT. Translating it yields CASSPRAGNQPQHF.

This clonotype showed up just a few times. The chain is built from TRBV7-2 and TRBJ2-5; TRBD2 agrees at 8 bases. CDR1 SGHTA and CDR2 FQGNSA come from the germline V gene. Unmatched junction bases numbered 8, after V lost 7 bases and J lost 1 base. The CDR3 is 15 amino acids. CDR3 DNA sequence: TGTGCCAGCACCATCCCGGGAGGGGGCCAAGAGACCCAGTACTTC. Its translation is CASTIPGGGQETQYF.

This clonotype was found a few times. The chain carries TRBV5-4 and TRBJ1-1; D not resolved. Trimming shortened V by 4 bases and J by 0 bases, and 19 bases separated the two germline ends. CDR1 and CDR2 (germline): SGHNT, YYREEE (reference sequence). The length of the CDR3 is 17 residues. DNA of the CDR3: TGTGCCAGCAGCGCGGGAGAGAGCATAGGCATGAACACTGAAGCTTTCTTT. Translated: CASSAGESIGMNTEAFF.

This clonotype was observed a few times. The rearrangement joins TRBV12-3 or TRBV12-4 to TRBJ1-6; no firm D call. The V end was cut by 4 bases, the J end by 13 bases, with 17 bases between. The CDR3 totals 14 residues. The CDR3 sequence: CASSSGLNLLPLHF. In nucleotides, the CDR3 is TGTGCCAGCAGTTCCGGCCTCAACCTTCTTCCCCTCCACTTT.

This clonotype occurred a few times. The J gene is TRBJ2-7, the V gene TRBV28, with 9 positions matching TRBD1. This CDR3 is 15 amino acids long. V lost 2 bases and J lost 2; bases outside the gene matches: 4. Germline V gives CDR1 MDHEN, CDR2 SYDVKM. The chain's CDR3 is CASSLTGTGPYEQYF. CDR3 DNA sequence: TGTGCCAGCAGTTTAACCGGGACAGGGCCCTACGAGCAGTACTTC.